This TCR beta chain was found in a study of cytomegalovirus exposure and HLA in healthy donors. This clone turned up a few times. Primers for the PCR totalled 60 Vbeta and 13 Jbeta. This table comes from immunoSEQ multiplex PCR, and its TCRdb copy is limited to in-frame clones, with some not included. The sample yields 200,000 or so clones, roughly 80% seen once. Between the trimmed V and J ends, which lost 6 bases and 4 bases, there was a span of 15 bases. The germline gives CDR1 SNHLY, CDR2 FYNNEI. This CDR3 has 15 amino acids. This TCR was recovered from a man in his forties or fifties in good health and CMV-seronegative. The V call is TRBV2, the J call TRBJ1-4, with D maybe TRBD1 (6 bases). The sequenced sample consisted of PBMCs. The CDR3 here is CASSLHREGNEKLFF. The CDR3 region has the DNA TGTGCCAGCAGCCTCCACAGGGAGGGTAATGAAAAACTGTTTTTT.